The rows below give T cell receptor beta chains drawn from one sample of a study of cytomegalovirus exposure and HLA in healthy donors. The protocol was immunoSEQ multiplex PCR, while the TCRdb copy is restricted to in-frame clones and leaves out a portion. The profile shows around 130,000 clones, about four fifths of them singletons. Sequencing was carried out using PBMCs. The source is a man younger than 35 in good health and CMV-seronegative. CDR3s include the opening cysteine and the closing phenylalanine or tryptophan. The D gene is left open where the match is weak. Only part of the rows carry a size: once, few, many, or a class if the clone is expanded.

j_gene	v_gene	abundance	d_gene	CDR3aa	CDR3nt
TRBJ1-5	TRBV9	once	.	CASSVGAGEQPQHF	TGTGCCAGCAGCGTAGGGGCAGGGGAGCAGCCCCAGCATTTT
TRBJ1-2	TRBV6-5	.	.	CASRSRRGLNYGYTF	TGTGCCAGCAGGTCCCGGAGGGGCCTCAACTATGGCTACACCTTC
TRBJ2-1	TRBV10-1	.	TRBD2	CASSDAGTSGTLRQFF	TGCGCCAGCAGTGATGCCGGGACTAGCGGGACCCTCCGGCAGTTCTTC
TRBJ2-1	TRBV30	.	TRBD2	CAWSSRTSGSPLNEQFF	TGTGCCTGGAGTTCCCGGACTAGCGGGAGCCCCCTCAATGAGCAGTTCTTC
TRBJ2-2	TRBV12-5	.	.	CASAFGGTGELFF	TGTGCTAGTGCCTTCGGAGGGACCGGGGAGCTGTTTTTT
TRBJ1-4	TRBV7-9	once	TRBD1	CASSPGQGALATNEKLFF	TGTGCCAGCAGCCCAGGACAGGGGGCTCTTGCAACTAATGAAAAACTGTTTTTT
TRBJ2-1	TRBV5-1	.	.	CASSYVTGSIEQFF	TGCGCCAGCAGCTATGTGACAGGTTCGATTGAGCAGTTCTTC
TRBJ1-5	TRBV5-8	.	TRBD1	CASSTGQVRRNQPQHF	TGTGCCAGCAGCACCGGACAGGTCAGGCGCAATCAGCCCCAGCATTTT
TRBJ2-2	TRBV6-4	few	.	CASSENARELFF	TGTGCCAGCAGTGAAAACGCTAGGGAGCTGTTTTTT
TRBJ2-1	TRBV7-7	.	.	CASSPTNPPGEQFF	TGTGCCAGCAGCCCTACTAACCCCCCCGGTGAGCAGTTCTTC
TRBJ2-7	TRBV18	.	.	CASSPGSPGYEQYF	TGTGCCAGCTCACCAGGCTCCCCTGGCTACGAGCAGTACTTC
TRBJ1-1	TRBV6-6	.	TRBD1	CASRADRSAEAFF	TGTGCCAGCAGAGCGGACAGGTCTGCTGAAGCTTTCTTT
TRBJ2-3	TRBV2	.	TRBD2	CASSSNPLAGGGGRAQYF	TGTGCCAGCAGTTCGAATCCGCTAGCGGGAGGGGGGGGACGGGCGCAGTATTTT
TRBJ2-2	TRBV5-1	few	.	CASRLTGGNTGELFF	TGCGCCAGCAGATTGACAGGAGGGAATACCGGGGAGCTGTTTTTT
TRBJ2-2	TRBV30	.	TRBD2	CAYRGGANTGELFF	TGTGCCTACCGGGGGGGAGCGAACACCGGGGAGCTGTTTTTT